One and the same sample provided the 2 T cell receptor beta chains below, sequenced in a study of blood T cell repertoires in COVID-19. Produced via immunoSEQ multiplex PCR; TCRdb's table is partial and in-frame only. The table has 150,000 to 180,000 clones, around 85% seen once; the top ten hold approximately 30%. Sequenced: peripheral blood. Receptors originate from a woman aged 60 to 75 with acute or convalescent COVID-19.

This rearrangement joins TRBV27 to TRBJ1-5; TRBD1 matches at 8 bases. The CDR3 extends over 14 amino acids. Germline CDR1 reads MNHEY; CDR2 reads SMNVEV (reference sequence). Losses at the gene ends were 6 bases for V and 5 bases for J; bases not matched to a gene: 6. Here the CDR3 reads CASSPDRAYQPQHF. The DNA of the CDR3 is TGTGCCAGCAGCCCGGACAGGGCCTATCAGCCCCAGCATTTT.

V and J are TRBV6-5 and TRBJ2-2; 10 nucleotides agree with TRBD1. Per germline, CDR1 MNHEY and CDR2 SVGAGI. The CDR3 loop spans 14 amino acids. The J segment lost 5 bases and the V segment lost 11 bases, leaving 8 bases of the junction unmatched. This CDR3 reads CAYSPGQGTGELFF. The CDR3 DNA follows: TGTGCCTACTCCCCGGGACAGGGGACCGGGGAGCTGTTTTTT.